In its sample, the clone carrying this T cell receptor beta chain was seen many times. The data belong to a study of T cells in Graves' hyperthyroidism and ophthalmopathy. The study defined stable Graves' hyperthyroidism as no ophthalmopathy progression within 18 months. RNA transcripts served as the template for amplifying TCR beta CDR3 regions. The HTBI primer set was used in a first-round RT-PCR of the TCR CDR3. TCRdb re-called the multiplex PCR reads with MiXCR, one entry per CDR3 protein. The sample lists about 98,000 distinct CDR3 sequences; 35% to 50% were seen once. Germline V gene lookup returns CDR1 MGHRA and CDR2 YSYEKL. Trimming removed 1 base at V and 2 bases at J, with 12 bases between. The length of the CDR3 is 15 residues.

The chain joins TRBV4-1 to TRBJ2-7, with D possibly TRBD2 on 6 matching bases. The clonotype was recovered from a woman in her 30s with Graves' hyperthyroidism. Sequenced input: peripheral blood or thyroid tissue (not recorded which). CDR3 sequence reads: CASSQGSGTPYEQYF. In DNA, the CDR3 is TGCGCCAGCAGCCAAGGGTCAGGGACTCCCTACGAGCAGTACTTC.